Presented here are 26 T cell receptor beta chains from one specimen sequenced in a study of T-cell memory formation after mild COVID-19. MiXCR was run by TCRdb on the 5' RACE reads, yielding one entry per CDR3 protein. The sample consists of 70,000 to 100,000 distinct CDR3 sequences, roughly 15% of them appearing once. Sequenced input: PBMCs or a T cell subset sorted from them (not recorded which). Receptors originate from a man aged 18 to 29 who had mild COVID-19 (a few samples of this study predate the infection). Cell type and time point are not known.

The chain links TRBV9 to TRBJ2-3; 11 bases are a match to TRBD2. V lost 1 base and J lost 0; bases outside the gene matches: 7. Germline V gene lookup returns CDR1 SGDLS and CDR2 YYNGEE. This CDR3 has 18 amino acids. In nucleotides, the CDR3 is TGTGCCAGCAGCGTAACTAGCGGGGGTTATACTAGCACAGATACGCAGTATTTT. Amino acids: CASSVTSGGYTSTDTQYF.

DNA of the CDR3: TGTGCCAGCAGCTTAGCGGGGCGTAGTGAAGCTTTCTTT. Encoded protein: CASSLAGRSEAFF. V usage is TRBV7-9 and J usage is TRBJ1-1; D is perhaps TRBD1 (5 bases). V was pared by 0 bases and J by 7 bases, with 9 bases between. Germline CDR1 and CDR2: SEHNR and FQNEAQ (reference sequence). This CDR3 spans 13 amino acids.

This clonotype was found a few times. The CDR3 DNA sequence: TGCAGTGCTAGAGATCCAGCTAGCGGGGTGGGCACAGATACGCAGTATTTT. It yields the protein CSARDPASGVGTDTQYF. This rearrangement joins TRBV20-1 to TRBJ2-3; TRBD2 matches at 9 bases. Germline V gives CDR1 DFQATT, CDR2 SNEGSKA (reference sequence). After removal of 0 bases from V and 1 base from J, the junction contained 8 bases not matched to a gene. The CDR3 is made up of 17 amino acids.

This clonotype was seen a few times. This sequence joins TRBV2 and TRBJ1-2; no reliable D call. This CDR3 comprises 11 residues. Germline CDR1 is SNHLY and CDR2 is FYNNEI. The V end was cut by 6 bases, the J end by 5 bases, with 7 bases between. The CDR3 protein is CASRKEYGYTF. CDR3 coding DNA: TGTGCCAGCAGAAAGGAATATGGCTACACCTTC.

This chain uses TRBV6-2 or TRBV6-3 with TRBJ1-2; weak D call: TRBD1 (5 bases). Germline V gives CDR1 MNHEY, CDR2 SVGEGT. This CDR3 region has 14 residues. V was clipped by 4 bases and J by 6 bases, with 15 bases between them. The DNA of the CDR3 is TGTGCCAGCAGTTCCGACGACGGGGACGATGGCTACACCTTC. Translating it yields CASSSDDGDDGYTF.

CDR3 region: CASSGGQINQPQHF. CDR3 nucleotide sequence: TGTGCCAGCAGCGGGGGACAGATAAATCAGCCCCAGCATTTT. The rearrangement joins TRBV9 to TRBJ1-5, with 7 bases fitting TRBD1. Germline loops: CDR1 SGDLS, CDR2 YYNGEE. The V gene end was trimmed by 3 bases and the J gene end by 4 bases; junction bases not matched to a gene: 4. The CDR3 consists of 14 residues.

This clonotype was detected many times. This chain connects TRBV4-3 to TRBJ2-5; 8 positions match TRBD1. Germline trimming cut 2 bases from V and 4 bases from J; bases unmatched to any gene: 9. There are 16 residues in the CDR3. The germline V gene encodes CDR1 LGHNA and CDR2 YSLEER. The CDR3 here is CASSQYRQGLGETQYF. CDR3 nucleotide sequence: TGCGCCAGCAGCCAATATCGACAGGGGCTAGGAGAGACCCAGTACTTC.

The table lists this clonotype with a few counts. The rearrangement links TRBV4-3 to TRBJ1-1, with D perhaps TRBD1 (6 bases). The CDR3 contains 15 residues. V lost 1 base and J 7 bases, leaving 16 bases between the germline ends. Per germline, CDR1 LGHNA and CDR2 YSLEER. The DNA of the CDR3 is TGCGCCAGCAGCCAAGTTAGGGGGGGAGTCAGTGAAGCTTTCTTT. Amino acids: CASSQVRGGVSEAFF.

This clonotype occurred once. This chain joins TRBV10-3 and TRBJ2-5; possibly TRBD2 for D (5 bases). Germline CDR1 ENHRY, CDR2 SYGVKD. V was pared by 2 bases and J by 0 bases, with 7 bases between. There are 14 residues in the CDR3. The CDR3 bases are TGTGCCATCAGTGAGCGGGGATACCAAGAGACCCAGTACTTC. It translates to CAISERGYQETQYF.

This clonotype was picked up many times. The V call is TRBV29-1, the J call TRBJ2-3, with 8 bases identical to TRBD1. The CDR3 length is 17 residues. Losses at the gene ends were 6 bases for V and 3 bases for J; bases not matched to a gene: 17. Germline V gene lookup returns CDR1 SQVTM and CDR2 ANQGSEA. In nucleotides, the CDR3 is TGCAGCGTCGTAAGCAGGGAAGGGACAGGCAGGACAGATACGCAGTATTTT. This translates into CSVVSREGTGRTDTQYF.

This chain joins TRBV6-2 or TRBV6-3 and TRBJ2-5, with 7 bases matching TRBD2. The CDR3 loop spans 14 amino acids. Trimming took 5 bases from V and 7 from J; bases not matched to a gene: 10. CDR1 MNHEY and CDR2 SVGEGT come from the germline V gene. CDR3 coding DNA: TGTGCCAGCAGTGAGGGAGGGGTCCGGCCGACCCAGTACTTC. This translates into CASSEGGVRPTQYF.

This clonotype came up a few times. This sequence joins TRBV21-1 and TRBJ2-7; TRBD2 reflects the table's D call only, with no check against the DNA. TRBV21-1 is tagged as a pseudogene. This CDR3 is built from 21 residues. The CDR3 coding sequence is TGTGCCAGCAGCTACAGAACTGGACTAGCGGGGGGGATTTTAAGACGATACGAGCAGTACGTC. Translated, it gives CASSYRTGLAGGILRRYEQYV.

A few counts support this clonotype. The V gene is TRBV20-1, the J gene TRBJ2-6; D is perhaps TRBD2 (6 bases). Germline V gene sequence: CDR1 DFQATT, CDR2 SNEGSKA (reference sequence). CDR3 length: 14 residues. The CDR3: CSAAGGSGANVLTF. For the CDR3, the DNA is TGCAGCGCCGCCGGGGGCTCTGGGGCCAACGTCCTGACTTTC.

This clonotype was picked up a small number of times. The J gene is TRBJ2-7, the V gene TRBV27, with D possibly matching TRBD1 (6 bases). V lost 5 bases, J lost 4 bases, and 12 bases lay in between. Germline V gene sequence: CDR1 MNHEY, CDR2 SMNVEV (reference sequence). This CDR3 has 13 amino acids. In DNA, the CDR3 is TGTGCCAGCAGTGTCAGGGGTTCTTACGAGCAGTACTTC. Protein sequence: CASSVRGSYEQYF.

This clonotype was counted between two and nine times. The CDR3 loop is CATSDLRDSQDTQYF. CDR3 DNA sequence: TGTGCCACCAGTGATTTGAGGGACAGTCAAGATACGCAGTATTTT. The gene calls are TRBV24-1 and TRBJ2-3, with 7 nucleotides matching TRBD1. In germline, CDR1 is KGHDR, CDR2 SFDVKD. The CDR3 loop spans 15 amino acids. V was pared by 0 bases and J by 5 bases, with 4 bases of the junction left unmatched.

J is TRBJ2-5 and V is TRBV18; possibly TRBD1 for D (5 bases). V lost 3 bases to trimming and J lost 5 bases, with 13 bases between them. CDR3 length: 14 residues. Looked up from germline, CDR1 is KGHSH and CDR2 is LQKENI. The CDR3 nucleotides read TGTGCCAGCTCACCGCCGACAGAGTCCGAGACCCAGTACTTC. Its protein product is CASSPPTESETQYF.

This clonotype was counted a few times. The chain links TRBV29-1 to TRBJ2-1; tentative D call: TRBD1 (6 bases). The CDR3 is 10 amino acids. Per germline, CDR1 SQVTM and CDR2 ANQGSEA. Trimming removed 5 bases from V and 9 bases from J, with 8 bases in between. Written as DNA, the CDR3 is TGCAGCGTTTACAGGGCTGAGCAGTTCTTC. As protein: CSVYRAEQFF.

The chain couples TRBV4-2 to TRBJ2-5; 7 bases align to TRBD2. V was clipped by 0 bases and J by 5 bases; unmatched bases: 9. Per the germline V gene, CDR1 is LGHNA and CDR2 is YNFKEQ. The CDR3 is 16 amino acids. CDR3 DNA: TGTGCCAGCAGCCAAGACTACGGGGGGAGCACGGAGACCCAGTACTTC. Its translation is CASSQDYGGSTETQYF.

This clonotype was seen a few times. V usage is TRBV12-3 or TRBV12-4 and J usage is TRBJ1-1; 7 bases agree with TRBD1. This CDR3 has 15 residues. Trimming removed 6 bases from V and 2 bases from J; junction bases left unmatched: 9. The CDR3 sequence: CASRPQGGPNTEAFF. The CDR3 bases are TGTGCCAGCAGGCCCCAGGGGGGGCCCAACACTGAAGCTTTCTTT.

This clonotype was picked up a small number of times. The chain recombines TRBV24-1 with TRBJ2-1, with 7 bases that match TRBD2. V was pared by 3 bases and J by 4 bases, with 17 bases of the junction left unmatched. Per the germline V gene, CDR1 is KGHDR and CDR2 is SFDVKD. The CDR3 is 19 amino acids. CDR3 bases: TGTGCCACCAGTGATGGACCCAACCGGGGCCGGGGGGTATACAATGAGCAGTTCTTC. As protein: CATSDGPNRGRGVYNEQFF.

This rearrangement joins TRBV20-1 to TRBJ2-1, with D unclear. Per the germline V gene, CDR1 is DFQATT and CDR2 is SNEGSKA (reference sequence). CDR3 size: 15 residues. Deletions cut 0 bases from V and 7 bases from J, with 16 bases between. The CDR3: CSARDVMGRLNEQFF. In nucleotides, the CDR3 is TGCAGTGCTAGAGATGTTATGGGCAGGTTGAATGAGCAGTTCTTC.

The J gene is TRBJ2-7, the V gene TRBV15; D possibly matches TRBD1 or TRBD2 (6 bases each). The CDR3 sequence is 16 residues long. The V end was cut by 5 bases, the J end by 5 bases, with 22 bases between. Germline assignment: CDR1 LNHNV and CDR2 YYDKDF (reference sequence). The chain's CDR3 is CATSRRSGWGAHEQYF. The CDR3 coding sequence is TGTGCCACCAGCCGAAGATCCGGTTGGGGGGCCCACGAGCAGTACTTC.

This clonotype was seen only a few times. V and J are TRBV4-3 and TRBJ1-5; 7 nucleotides align to TRBD1. Germline V gene data show CDR1 as LGHNA and CDR2 as YSLEER. The V gene end was trimmed by 6 bases and the J gene end by 0 bases; junction bases not matched to a gene: 5. The CDR3 is 15 amino acids. CDR3 in amino acids: CASSPGQYSNQPQHF. DNA of the CDR3: TGCGCCAGCAGTCCGGGACAGTATAGCAATCAGCCCCAGCATTTT.

This clonotype was counted at least ten times. The chain carries TRBV20-1 and TRBJ1-1; the D is unclear. Trimming took 1 base from V and 1 from J, leaving 16 bases between them. Germline loops: CDR1 DFQATT, CDR2 SNEGSKA (reference sequence). The CDR3 has 16 residues. The CDR3 here is CSARGWIARRNTEAFF. The CDR3 region has the DNA TGCAGTGCTAGAGGTTGGATCGCCCGCCGGAACACTGAAGCTTTCTTT.

The chain employs TRBV7-9 and TRBJ2-3; either TRBD1 or TRBD2 may supply D (6 bases each). Germline V gene data show CDR1 as SEHNR and CDR2 as FQNEAQ (reference sequence). CDR3 size: 14 residues. The V gene lost 1 base and the J gene lost 9 bases, with 14 bases spanning the gap. The CDR3 nucleotides are TGTGCCAGCAGCTTAGTGGGGGGCGATACCACGCAGTATTTT. Translating gives CASSLVGGDTTQYF. Full variable domain (missing parts from reference TRBV7-9 and TRBJ2-3): DTGVSQNPRHKITKRGQNVTFRCDPISEHNRLYWYRQTLGQGPEFLTYFQNEAQLEKSRLLSDRFSAERPKGSFSTLEIQRTEQGDSAMYLCASSLVGGDTTQYFGPGTRLTVL.

This chain links TRBV27 with TRBJ2-1; TRBD2 matches 8 bases. V lost 0 bases to trimming and J lost 8 bases; unmatched junction nucleotides: 9. The CDR3 loop spans 16 amino acids. CDR1 and CDR2 from the germline V gene are MNHEY and SMNVEV (reference sequence). The chain's CDR3 is CASSLSMGLGSYEQFF. The CDR3 nucleotides read TGTGCCAGCAGTTTATCGATGGGACTAGGTTCATATGAGCAGTTCTTC.